The present T cell receptor beta chain was sequenced within a study of patients and donors after allogeneic stem cell transplantation. Concerning this clonotype: The CDR3 ends on some other residue instead of the conserved phenylalanine or tryptophan, so this is likely a read error.

V was clipped by 7 bases and J by 7 bases, with 20 bases between them. This CDR3 has 15 amino acids. CDR1 and CDR2 (germline): MNHNY, SVGAGI (reference sequence). One entry per CDR3 protein, called by TCRdb with MiXCR from the RT-PCR reads. The data show about 90,000 distinct CDR3 sequences, around 48% seen once. This rearrangement joins TRBV6-6 to TRBJ1-5; TRBD1 might be the D (6 bases). Material: blood, either unsorted or a sorted T cell fraction (not recorded which). This receptor was taken from a human donor who was either an allogeneic HSCT recipient or a stem cell or donor lymphocyte infusion donor (not recorded which). It is not recorded whose cells these are; they may come from a transplant donor. As DNA, the CDR3 is TGTGCCAGCACCGAAGGGGGATACGTGCGCCAGCCCCAGCATTCT. Amino acids: CASTEGGYVRQPQHS.